Below are 17 T cell receptor beta chains sequenced from a single sample in a study of OX40 agonist ivuxolimab in advanced cancers. TCRdb keeps only in-frame clones here, not all; method: immunoSEQ multiplex PCR. This table holds 82,000 or so clones, 85% found once. The specimen comprised CD4+ or CD8+ T cells sorted from blood, sampled in a trial of the OX40 agonist ivuxolimab. All receptors derive from an adult with an advanced solid tumor such as melanoma, head and neck, liver or kidney cancer.

The rearrangement joins TRBV10-1 to TRBJ1-2; TRBD1 is a possible D gene (5 bases). From germline, CDR1 is WNHNN and CDR2 SYGVQD (reference sequence). There are 13 residues in the CDR3. Deletions cut 0 bases from V and 6 bases from J, with 8 bases between. The CDR3 nucleotides are TGCGCCAGCAGTGAGTCCAGGGTGCATGGCTACACCTTC. This translates into CASSESRVHGYTF.

This clone was counted once. V usage is TRBV27 and J usage is TRBJ2-1; 7 bases match TRBD1. CDR3 size: 18 residues. Looked up from germline, CDR1 is MNHEY and CDR2 is SMNVEV (reference sequence). The J segment lost 0 bases and the V segment lost 7 bases, leaving 15 bases of the junction unmatched. CDR3 coding DNA: TGTGCCAGCAAAATGGAGACTCCGGGACAGAGCTCCTACAATGAGCAGTTCTTC. Amino acids: CASKMETPGQSSYNEQFF.

The chain carries TRBV7-8 and TRBJ2-3; D is unclear. CDR3 size: 18 residues. V was trimmed by 2 bases and J by 0 bases, leaving 18 bases between them. Germline CDR1 and CDR2: SGHVS and FQNEAQ. The CDR3 region has the DNA TGTGCCAGCAGCTTAATTTCTATGGGCTCCGCAAGCACAGATACGCAGTATTTT. Translating gives CASSLISMGSASTDTQYF.

The gene calls are TRBV19 and TRBJ2-7; 10 bases match TRBD1. CDR3 length equals 13 residues. Germline-derived CDR1 and CDR2 are LNHDA and SQIVND (reference sequence). After removal of 8 bases from V and 7 bases from J, the junction contained 8 bases not matched to a gene. The CDR3 bases are TGTGCCAGTGGGGGACAGGGGTTTGGAGAGCAGTACTTC. Amino acids: CASGGQGFGEQYF. The entire variable domain, with the rest obtained from reference TRBV19 and TRBJ2-7, is as follows: DGGITQSPKYLFRKEGQNVTLSCEQNLNHDAMYWYRQDPGQGLRLIYYSQIVNDFQKGDIAEGYSVSREKKESFPLTVTSAQKNPTAFYLCASGGQGFGEQYFGPGTRLTVT.

The J gene is TRBJ1-4, the V gene TRBV28, with no clear D. CDR1 is MDHEN and CDR2 is SYDVKM in the germline V gene. CDR3 length: 13 amino acids. V lost 0 bases to trimming and J lost 8 bases, with 7 bases between them. The CDR3 reads CASSLWGREKLFF. CDR3 nucleotide sequence: TGTGCCAGCAGTTTATGGGGAAGAGAAAAACTGTTTTTT.

Only a few counts were recorded for this clone. The CDR3 DNA sequence: TGTGCCAGCAGCTTAGTTGGACTAGCGGGGGGGCTAGCCAAAAACATTCAGTACTTC. Translated, it gives CASSLVGLAGGLAKNIQYF. This rearrangement joins TRBV11-2 to TRBJ2-4; 15 bases map to TRBD2. The length of the CDR3 is 19 residues. The germline CDR1 and CDR2 sequences are SGHAT and FQNNGV. Trimming at V came to 1 base and at J to 0 bases, leaving 4 bases not matched to a gene.

This clone was recorded once. V and J are TRBV9 and TRBJ2-3; no definite D call. V lost 3 bases and J lost 2, with 10 bases in between. Germline V gives CDR1 SGDLS, CDR2 YYNGEE. The CDR3 spans 14 residues. The CDR3 here is CASSGVGPTDTQYF. The DNA of the CDR3 is TGTGCCAGCAGCGGGGTTGGCCCCACAGATACGCAGTATTTT.

This clone was observed once. Its ends do not fully match the called genes, so a read error is possible. The gene calls are TRBV5-1 and TRBJ1-5; no definite D call. Germline CDR1 reads SGHRS; CDR2 reads YFSETQ. The CDR3 is 13 residues long. CDR3 nucleotide sequence: TGCGCCAGCAGCGCCCGTCCGGGTCAGTCCCAGCATTTT. Its protein is CASSARPGQSQHF.

This clone was detected only a few times. The chain carries TRBV7-6 and TRBJ1-1; D is unresolved. The ends were cut back, 5 bases at V and 4 bases at J, with 11 bases in the middle. The CDR3 runs to 13 residues. Germline CDR1 is SGHVS and CDR2 is FNYEAQ. The CDR3 protein is CASSLLEGTEAFF. The CDR3 DNA follows: TGTGCCAGCAGCCTCCTAGAGGGCACTGAAGCTTTCTTT.

The chain recombines TRBV7-9 with TRBJ1-4, with D possibly TRBD1 on 5 matching bases. The germline V gene has CDR1 SEHNR and CDR2 FQNEAQ (reference sequence). The CDR3 length is 13 residues. Trimming removed 3 bases at V and 7 bases at J, with 9 bases between. The CDR3: CASSFNGGEKLFF. The CDR3, as DNA: TGTGCCAGCAGCTTTAATGGGGGTGAAAAACTGTTTTTT.

A note on this clone: At one of its ends the junction is not consistent with the germline gene, which may arise from a read error. CDR3 nucleotides: TGTGCCACCAGTTGGGGCTACGAGCAGTACTTC. Translating gives CATSWGYEQYF. The chain uses TRBV10-3 and TRBJ2-7; D remains unclear. The germline CDR1 and CDR2 sequences are ENHRY and SYGVKD. CDR3 length: 11 residues.

The chain carries TRBV7-9 and TRBJ2-2; 9 bases are shared with TRBD1. The V and J ends lost 4 bases and 5 bases, in that order; junction bases with no gene match: 8. The CDR3 totals 16 residues. CDR1 is SEHNR and CDR2 is FQNEAQ in the germline V gene (reference sequence). DNA for the CDR3: TGTGCCAGCAGCTCGAAACAGGGGGCGTGGACCGGGGAGCTGTTTTTT. Protein: CASSSKQGAWTGELFF.

V and J are TRBV7-9 and TRBJ2-2; D unresolved. The CDR3 sequence is 18 residues long. The V gene lost 4 bases and the J gene lost 1 base, with 19 bases spanning the gap. In germline, CDR1 is SEHNR, CDR2 FQNEAQ (reference sequence). The CDR3 protein is CASSSRLPLDGNTGELFF. CDR3 sequence (DNA): TGTGCCAGCAGCTCCAGGTTGCCCCTGGACGGGAACACCGGGGAGCTGTTTTTT.

V is TRBV5-1 and J is TRBJ1-4; no firm D call. The V gene lost 4 bases and the J gene lost 8 bases, with 18 bases spanning the gap. CDR3 length: 15 amino acids. The germline V gene has CDR1 SGHRS and CDR2 YFSETQ. The CDR3 DNA follows: TGCGCCAGCAGCCCTCTCGAGGGCCCTTGGGAAAAACTGTTTTTT. Its translation: CASSPLEGPWEKLFF.

V and J are TRBV28 and TRBJ2-3, with unresolved D. The CDR3 covers 16 residues. The V end lost 2 bases, the J end lost 4 bases, and 16 bases lay between the germline ends. Germline V gene lookup returns CDR1 MDHEN and CDR2 SYDVKM. CDR3 residues: CASSLGVSFGADTQYF. Here the CDR3 DNA reads TGTGCCAGCAGTTTAGGGGTGTCGTTTGGGGCAGATACGCAGTATTTT.

This chain uses TRBV2 with TRBJ1-3, with a weak D call TRBD1 (6 bases). Trimming removed 4 bases at V and 0 bases at J, with 7 bases between. The germline V gene encodes CDR1 SNHLY and CDR2 FYNNEI. CDR3 size: 14 residues. CDR3 region: CASSAGVSGNTIYF. The CDR3, as DNA: TGTGCCAGCAGTGCAGGGGTCTCTGGAAACACCATATATTTT.

This sequence joins TRBV19 and TRBJ2-3; the D gene could be TRBD1 or TRBD2 (6 bases each). The length of the CDR3 is 15 residues. CDR1 LNHDA and CDR2 SQIVND come from the germline V gene (reference sequence). Trimming stripped 8 bases from V and 4 bases from J, with 19 bases between. In DNA, the CDR3 is TGTGCCAGTTCGTCCGGGGGCCCTTGGGCAGATACGCAGTATTTT. Encoded protein: CASSSGGPWADTQYF.